The table lists the clone carrying this TCR beta chain with a count of one. Its target is not known. TCRdb's table, derived via immunoSEQ multiplex PCR, lists solely in-frame clones and lacks some. Among 45,000 to 60,000 clones listed, approximately 90% were seen once. This sample stems from a study of T cells in localized non-small cell lung cancer. Germline-derived CDR1 and CDR2 are MNHEY and SMNVEV (reference sequence). J was trimmed by 6 bases and V by 6 bases; bases with no gene match: 6. This CDR3 comprises 14 residues. Findings of the study overall: Adjacent uninvolved lung tissue had the highest T cell clonality, exceeding tumor. Prolonged overall survival went with higher T cell density in the blood. Sequencing, confined to only one tumor region, leaves heterogeneity possible. Turning up in adjacent lung were a median approximately 50 of the top 100 tumor clones.

This TCR came from a man between 40 and 70 years old with stage II lung adenocarcinoma. Sequencing was performed on PBMCs, taken before any cancer treatment. The genes are TRBV27 and TRBJ2-2; TRBD1 matches at 8 bases. The CDR3: CASRVDRVAGELFF. In nucleotides, the CDR3 is TGTGCCAGCAGGGTGGACAGGGTGGCCGGGGAGCTGTTTTTT.